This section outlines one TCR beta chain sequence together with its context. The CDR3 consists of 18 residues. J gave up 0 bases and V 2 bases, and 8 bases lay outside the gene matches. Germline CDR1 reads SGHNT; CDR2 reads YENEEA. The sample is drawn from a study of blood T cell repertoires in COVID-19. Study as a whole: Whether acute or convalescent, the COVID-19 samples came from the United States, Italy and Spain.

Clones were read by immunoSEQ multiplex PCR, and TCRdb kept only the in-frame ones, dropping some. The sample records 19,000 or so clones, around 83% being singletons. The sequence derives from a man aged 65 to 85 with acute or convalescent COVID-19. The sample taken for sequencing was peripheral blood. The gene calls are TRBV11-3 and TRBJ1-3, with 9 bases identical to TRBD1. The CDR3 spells CASSLRTGALTSGNTIYF. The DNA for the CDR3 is TGTGCCAGCAGCTTAAGGACAGGGGCCCTAACCTCTGGAAACACCATATATTTT. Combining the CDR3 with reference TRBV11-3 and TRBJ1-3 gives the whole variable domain EAGVVQSPRYKIIEKKQPVAFWCNPISGHNTLYWYLQNLGQGPELLIRYENEEAVDDSQLPKDRFSAERLKGVDSTLKIQPAELGDSAVYLCASSLRTGALTSGNTIYFGEGSWLTVV.